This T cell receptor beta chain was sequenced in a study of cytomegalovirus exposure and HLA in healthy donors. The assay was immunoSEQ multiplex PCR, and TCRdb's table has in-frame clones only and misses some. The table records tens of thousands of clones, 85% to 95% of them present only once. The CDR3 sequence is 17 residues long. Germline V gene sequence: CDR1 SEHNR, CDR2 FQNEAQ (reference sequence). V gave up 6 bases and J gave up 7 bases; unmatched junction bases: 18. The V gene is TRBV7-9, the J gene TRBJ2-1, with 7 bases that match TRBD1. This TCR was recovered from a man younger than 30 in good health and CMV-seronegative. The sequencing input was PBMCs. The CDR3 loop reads CASRPQIDRVIRNEQFF. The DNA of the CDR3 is TGTGCCAGCAGACCCCAAATAGACAGGGTAATACGGAATGAGCAGTTCTTC.